This TCR beta chain was profiled in a study of cytomegalovirus exposure and HLA in healthy donors. Germline lookup yields CDR1 SGDLS and CDR2 YYNGEE. CDR3 length: 14 residues. V lost 3 bases and J lost 10, with 19 bases in between. Primers for the PCR totalled 60 Vbeta and 13 Jbeta. Measured with immunoSEQ multiplex PCR; TCRdb has only the in-frame clones, and not every one. Among roughly 290,000 clones, about four fifths were seen once, and the ten largest hold over 0.3%. V and J are TRBV9 and TRBJ1-1; D may be TRBD1 (6 bases). The source is a girl aged 2 to 9 in good health and CMV-seronegative. Material for sequencing was PBMCs. Here the CDR3 DNA reads TGTGCCAGCAGCGCCCCGGGGGAGGGGGATAGAGCTTTCTTT. Its translation is CASSAPGEGDRAFF.